Detailed here is one TCR beta chain. Its antigen is not known. This entry comes from a study of CXCR3-negative and CXCR3-positive naive CD8 T cells. The CDR3 covers 15 residues. Looked up from germline, CDR1 is DFQATT and CDR2 is SNEGSKA (reference sequence). Study results and limitations: When CXCR3-positive naive cells were set against CXCR3-negative naive cells, the former had more hydrophobic TRB CDR3s.

UMI labels and 5' RACE were used to prepare the TRB cDNA libraries. Reanalyzing the 5' RACE reads, TCRdb keeps one entry per CDR3 protein, without DNA. The table for this sample gives approximately 83,000 distinct CDR3 sequences. This clonotype was obtained from a human donor in good health. Some clones in this sample may be carry-over from other donors' samples. Input material: naive CXCR3- CD8+ T cells from blood. The subset denotes: CD45RO-CCR7+CD27+CD95- naive CD8+ T cells lacking CXCR3 (TNR3-). The chain employs TRBV20-1 and TRBJ2-1; lacking DNA, the TRBD1 call made by TCRdb goes unchecked. This CDR3 reads CSASIRGLWGNEQFF.